These 21 T cell receptor beta chains came from one sample sequenced in a study of T cell clonotyping in hematopoietic cell transplantation. Here immunoSEQ multiplex PCR was the method, and the copy in TCRdb shows in-frame clones only, minus some. The data hold around 9,700 clones, with about nine tenths observed a single time. This specimen was PBMCs, taken 180 days after allogeneic stem cell transplant. The receptor source for this set is a male patient aged 55-69 years who had an allogeneic stem cell transplant from an unrelated donor, so the T cells may come from the graft donor. Some clones in this sample may be carry-over from other donors' samples.

The chain has TRBV18 and TRBJ1-4; D call uncertain. The CDR3 spans 14 residues. CDR1 KGHSH and CDR2 LQKENI come from the germline V gene. Trimming cost V 6 bases and J 2 bases, with 10 bases left between them. The CDR3 here is CASSLGVTNEKLFF. The CDR3 DNA sequence: TGTGCCAGCTCTCTAGGAGTGACTAATGAAAAACTGTTTTTT.

The chain employs TRBV2 and TRBJ2-7, with D uncertain. CDR1 and CDR2 from the germline V gene are SNHLY and FYNNEI. Trimming took off 3 bases at V and 3 bases at J, with 9 bases between the two ends. The CDR3 runs 13 residues. CDR3 sequence: CASSELGFYEQYF. CDR3 DNA sequence: TGTGCCAGCAGTGAGCTGGGGTTCTACGAGCAGTACTTC.

In this sample, this clone turned up once. V and J are TRBV11-2 and TRBJ2-7, with 8 bases fitting TRBD1. The CDR3 totals 19 residues. Trimming removed 4 bases from V and 6 bases from J; junction bases left unmatched: 23. Germline CDR1 and CDR2: SGHAT and FQNNGV. CDR3 region: CASSSEGERQGTFMSEQYF. The DNA of the CDR3 is TGTGCCAGCAGCTCCGAGGGGGAAAGACAGGGGACGTTCATGTCCGAGCAGTACTTC.

The V and J genes are TRBV19 and TRBJ1-3; the match to TRBD1 covers 7 bases. The CDR3 is 14 amino acids. V gave up 5 bases and J gave up 0 bases; unmatched junction bases: 1. From germline, CDR1 is LNHDA and CDR2 SQIVND (reference sequence). CDR3 DNA sequence: TGTGCCAGTAGTTGGGACAGCTCTGGAAACACCATATATTTT. Translating gives CASSWDSSGNTIYF. Full variable domain (outside the CDR3, taken from reference TRBV19 and TRBJ1-3): DGGITQSPKYLFRKEGQNVTLSCEQNLNHDAMYWYRQDPGQGLRLIYYSQIVNDFQKGDIAEGYSVSREKKESFPLTVTSAQKNPTAFYLCASSWDSSGNTIYFGEGSWLTVV.

The chain links TRBV7-2 to TRBJ2-2; D is unclear. Trimming removed 5 bases from V and 3 bases from J, with 10 bases in between. The CDR3 consists of 14 residues. Per the germline V gene, CDR1 is SGHTA and CDR2 is FQGNSA. In DNA, the CDR3 is TGTGCCAGCAGCCCGGACGTCTACACCGGGGAGCTGTTTTTT. It is translated as CASSPDVYTGELFF.

The chain recombines TRBV6-6 with TRBJ1-1; no definite D call. Germline CDR1 is MNHNY and CDR2 is SVGAGI (reference sequence). Trimming removed 0 bases from V and 1 base from J, with 12 bases in between. The CDR3 runs to 16 residues. The CDR3 region is CASSYSRPGSNTEAFF. The CDR3 nucleotides are TGTGCCAGCAGTTACTCTCGGCCGGGATCGAACACTGAAGCTTTCTTT.

This chain uses TRBV27 with TRBJ1-1, with 8 bases that match TRBD1. Germline-derived CDR1 and CDR2 are MNHEY and SMNVEV (reference sequence). The V and J ends lost 4 bases and 1 base, in that order; junction bases with no gene match: 11. The length of the CDR3 is 17 residues. CDR3 DNA: TGTGCCAGCAGTTCCTACTTCTACAGGGGGGAGAACACTGAAGCTTTCTTT. It yields the protein CASSSYFYRGENTEAFF.

The chain recombines TRBV5-1 with TRBJ1-1; D gene unclear. The V end was cut by 0 bases, the J end by 1 base, with 7 bases between. Germline loops: CDR1 SGHRS, CDR2 YFSETQ. This CDR3 region has 14 residues. The CDR3 protein is CASSLGPTNTEAFF. Here the CDR3 DNA reads TGCGCCAGCAGCTTGGGACCGACGAACACTGAAGCTTTCTTT.

This chain links TRBV6-1 with TRBJ1-5; maybe TRBD1 (5 bases). The CDR3 spans 13 residues. Trimming cost V 6 bases and J 7 bases, with 13 bases left between them. Per the germline V gene, CDR1 is MNHNS and CDR2 is SASEGT. CDR3 sequence: CASRWGETQPQHF. DNA for the CDR3: TGTGCCAGCAGGTGGGGGGAAACCCAGCCCCAGCATTTT.

The V call is TRBV6-6, the J call TRBJ2-7, with D possibly being TRBD1 (7 bases). V lost 8 bases, J lost 11 bases, and 19 bases lay in between. CDR1 and CDR2 from the germline V gene are MNHNY and SVGAGI (reference sequence). The CDR3 length is 12 residues. The CDR3 DNA is TGTGCCAGCGGGGCGGGGACAGACTTCAAGTACTTC. Translated: CASGAGTDFKYF.

The chain combines TRBV4-1 with TRBJ1-3; D is ambiguous. The CDR3 sequence is 16 residues long. V was trimmed by 1 base and J by 5 bases, leaving 15 bases between them. CDR1 is MGHRA, CDR2 YSYEKL, per germline. The CDR3: CASSQAPSGSRNTIYF. The CDR3 nucleotides read TGCGCCAGCAGCCAAGCCCCTTCGGGAAGCCGAAACACCATATATTTT.

The rearrangement joins TRBV6-5 to TRBJ1-6; D is possibly TRBD1 (5 bases). From germline, CDR1 is MNHEY and CDR2 SVGAGI. The CDR3 has 14 residues. V lost 5 bases to trimming and J lost 7 bases, with 12 bases between them. The CDR3: CASSTGAENSPLHF. The DNA for the CDR3 is TGTGCCAGCAGTACAGGCGCGGAAAATTCACCCCTCCACTTT.

The chain is built from TRBV21-1 and TRBJ2-5; the DNA was not compared with TRBD2, the D call given in the table. TRBV21-1 is listed as a pseudogene. This CDR3 spans 20 amino acids. In DNA form, the CDR3 reads TGTGCCAGCAGCACCCGCGGGGGACTAGCGGGGGCCCCGGGACAAGAGACCCAGTACTTC. It codes for CASSTRGGLAGAPGQETQYF.

In its sample, this clone was seen once. The chain carries TRBV7-3 and TRBJ2-1; 9 bases are shared with TRBD2. Germline V gives CDR1 SGHTA, CDR2 FQGTGA. This CDR3 contains 14 residues. V shed 2 bases, J shed 4 bases, and the junction held 0 bases outside the gene matches. The CDR3 region is CASSLAGGYNEQFF. The CDR3 DNA reads as TGTGCCAGCAGCTTAGCGGGGGGGTACAATGAGCAGTTCTTC.

The chain joins TRBV7-2 to TRBJ1-3, with D unresolved. The CDR3 runs to 16 residues. Trimming shortened V by 0 bases and J by 0 bases, and 9 bases separated the two germline ends. Germline V CDR1 and CDR2: SGHTA, FQGNSA. The CDR3 here is CASSLAAGFSGNTIYF. The DNA for the CDR3 is TGTGCCAGCAGCTTAGCAGCCGGGTTCTCTGGAAACACCATATATTTT.

This clone occurred a few times. The chain recombines TRBV5-6 with TRBJ1-6; 8 bases agree with TRBD1. The CDR3 contains 15 residues. Germline V gene lookup returns CDR1 SGHDT and CDR2 YYEEEE. Unmatched junction bases numbered 6, after V lost 3 bases and J lost 7 bases. CDR3 protein: CASSSRTGRNSPLHF. The CDR3 region has the DNA TGTGCCAGCAGCTCCCGGACAGGGCGAAATTCACCCCTCCACTTT.

The chain has TRBV6-5 and TRBJ2-5, with a possible D match to TRBD2 (5 bases). This CDR3 has 14 residues. Between the trimmed V and J ends, which lost 5 bases and 5 bases, there was a span of 15 bases. Germline CDR1 is MNHEY and CDR2 is SVGAGI. CDR3 nucleotides: TGTGCCAGCAGTAGAACTAGGTCGATGGAGACCCAGTACTTC. Encoded protein: CASSRTRSMETQYF.

The genes are TRBV20-1 and TRBJ2-7; weak D call: TRBD2 (6 bases). V dropped 3 bases and J dropped 6 bases, with 9 bases sitting between them. Germline values: CDR1 DFQATT, CDR2 SNEGSKA (reference sequence). The CDR3 sequence is 11 residues long. CDR3 sequence reads: CSASSGGEQYF. CDR3 sequence (DNA): TGCAGTGCTAGCTCCGGGGGCGAGCAGTACTTC.

This chain connects TRBV5-6 to TRBJ1-2; the D gene is possibly TRBD1 (6 bases). V gave up 0 bases and J gave up 8 bases, with 11 bases separating them. The CDR3 extends over 13 amino acids. Per germline, CDR1 SGHDT and CDR2 YYEEEE. CDR3 DNA sequence: TGTGCCAGCAGCTTGGATTGGGGGGGCGGCTACACCTTC. Encoded protein: CASSLDWGGGYTF.

J is TRBJ1-1 and V is TRBV19, with 8 positions matching TRBD1. There are 17 residues in the CDR3. Unmatched junction bases numbered 12, after V lost 5 bases and J lost 1 base. From germline, CDR1 is LNHDA and CDR2 SQIVND (reference sequence). In DNA form, the CDR3 reads TGTGCCAGTAGTTCCCCTCGACAGGGGCCGCGGAACACTGAAGCTTTCTTT. Protein sequence: CASSSPRQGPRNTEAFF.

The V gene is TRBV5-6, the J gene TRBJ1-2; 8 bases agree with TRBD1. Germline V gives CDR1 SGHDT, CDR2 YYEEEE. This CDR3 has 13 residues. After removal of 6 bases from V and 8 bases from J, the junction contained 9 bases not matched to a gene. CDR3 sequence (DNA): TGTGCCAGCACCAACGGACAGGGTGGCGGCTACACCTTC. Protein product: CASTNGQGGGYTF.